This TCR beta chain came from a study of shared clonotypes between healthy human individuals. Libraries were prepared by immunoSEQ multiplex PCR; TCRdb keeps only in-frame clonotypes and omits some of them. The data show under 1 million clones, nearly 95% seen once. The germline V gene encodes CDR1 LNHNV and CDR2 YYDKDF (reference sequence). The CDR3 has 15 amino acids. J lost 7 bases, V lost 1 base, and 7 bases had no gene match. Selected positively for CCR7 and CD45RO-negative, naive CD8 cells excluded terminally differentiated effector memory CD45RA+ cells. The J gene is TRBJ2-1, the V gene TRBV15; 7 bases are a match to TRBD1. This clonotype was sampled from a man aged 25-45 years in good health. Sample: naive CD8+ T cells sorted from blood. CDR3 protein: CATSRGPPGGNEQFF. CDR3 DNA: TGTGCCACCAGCAGAGGGCCCCCAGGGGGAAATGAGCAGTTCTTC.